This T cell receptor (beta chain) was identified during a study of T cells in Graves' hyperthyroidism and ophthalmopathy. Together with thyroid ultrasound, orbital computed tomography, serum thyroxine and TRAb, clinical symptoms were used for diagnoses. The authors took PBMCs from 10 ml fresh peripheral blood. Study observations and caveats: A model of 13 V-J pairs discriminated ophthalmopathy from stable hyperthyroidism. For ophthalmopathy, model prediction preceded onset by a median roughly 6.2 months.

About this clonotype: The antigen remains unidentified.

CDR1 and CDR2 from the germline V gene are MNHNS and SASEGT. The CDR3 is 14 residues long. V lost 7 bases to trimming and J lost 1 base, with 13 bases between them. There were TCR beta CDR3 regions amplified from RNA transcripts. Carried out on the TCR CDR3, a first-round RT-PCR used the HTBI primer set. MiXCR, applied by TCRdb to the multiplex PCR reads, yields one record per CDR3 protein. Among around 700,000 distinct CDR3 sequences listed, around 19% were seen once. The specimen was blood. This TCR came from a woman between 45 and 60 years old with Graves' hyperthyroidism that later progressed to Graves' ophthalmopathy. This chain links TRBV6-1 with TRBJ1-1; no definite D call. CDR3 sequence reads: CASTGRERNTEAFF. Written as DNA, the CDR3 is TGTGCCAGCACCGGGCGGGAAAGGAACACTGAAGCTTTCTTT.